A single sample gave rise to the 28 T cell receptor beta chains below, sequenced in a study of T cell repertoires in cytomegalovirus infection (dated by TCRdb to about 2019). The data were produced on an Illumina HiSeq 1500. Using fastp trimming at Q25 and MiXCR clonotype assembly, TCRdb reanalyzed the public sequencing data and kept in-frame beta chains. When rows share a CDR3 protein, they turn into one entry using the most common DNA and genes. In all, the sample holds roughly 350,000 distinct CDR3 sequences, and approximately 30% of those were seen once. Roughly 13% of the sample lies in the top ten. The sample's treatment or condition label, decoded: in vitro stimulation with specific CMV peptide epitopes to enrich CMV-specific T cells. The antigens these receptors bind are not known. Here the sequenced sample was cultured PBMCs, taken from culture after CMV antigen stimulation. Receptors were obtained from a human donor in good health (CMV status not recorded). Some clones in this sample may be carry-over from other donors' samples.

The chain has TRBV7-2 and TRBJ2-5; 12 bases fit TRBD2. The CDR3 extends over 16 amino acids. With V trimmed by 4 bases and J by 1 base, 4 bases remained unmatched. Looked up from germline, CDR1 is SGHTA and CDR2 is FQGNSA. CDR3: CASSSWTSGAQETQYF. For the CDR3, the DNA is TGTGCCAGCAGCTCTTGGACTAGCGGGGCCCAAGAGACCCAGTACTTC.

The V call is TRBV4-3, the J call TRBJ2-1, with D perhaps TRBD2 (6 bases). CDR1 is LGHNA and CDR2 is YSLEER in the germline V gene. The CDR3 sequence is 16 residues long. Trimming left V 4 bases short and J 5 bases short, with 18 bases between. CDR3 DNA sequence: TGCGCCAGCAGCCCCATGACTAGTCTAGGGGACAATGAGCAGTTCTTC. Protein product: CASSPMTSLGDNEQFF.

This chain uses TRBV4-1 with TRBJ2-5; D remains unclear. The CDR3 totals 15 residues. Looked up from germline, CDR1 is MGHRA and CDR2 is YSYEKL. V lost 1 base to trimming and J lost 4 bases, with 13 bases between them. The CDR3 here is CASSQGYGFGETQYF. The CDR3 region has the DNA TGCGCCAGCAGCCAAGGCTACGGGTTCGGAGAGACCCAGTACTTC.

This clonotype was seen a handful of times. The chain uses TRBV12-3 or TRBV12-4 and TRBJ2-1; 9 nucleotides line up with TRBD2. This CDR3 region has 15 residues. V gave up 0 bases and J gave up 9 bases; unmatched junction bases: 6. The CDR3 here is CASSLASGRNGEQFF. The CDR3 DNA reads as TGTGCCAGCAGTTTAGCTAGCGGGAGAAATGGTGAGCAGTTCTTC.

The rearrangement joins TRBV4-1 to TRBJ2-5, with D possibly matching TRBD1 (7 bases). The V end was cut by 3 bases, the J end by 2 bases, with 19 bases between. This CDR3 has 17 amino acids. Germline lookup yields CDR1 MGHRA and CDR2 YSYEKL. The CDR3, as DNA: TGCGCCAGCAGCCAGCAACCAGGGGGGATGCGTCAAGAGACCCAGTACTTC. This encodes CASSQQPGGMRQETQYF.

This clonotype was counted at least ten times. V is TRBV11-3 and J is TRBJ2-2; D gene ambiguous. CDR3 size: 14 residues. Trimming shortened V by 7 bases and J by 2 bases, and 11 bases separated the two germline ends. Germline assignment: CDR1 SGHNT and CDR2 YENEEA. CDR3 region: CASKGGVNTGELFF. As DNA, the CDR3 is TGTGCCAGCAAGGGCGGAGTAAACACCGGGGAGCTGTTTTTT.

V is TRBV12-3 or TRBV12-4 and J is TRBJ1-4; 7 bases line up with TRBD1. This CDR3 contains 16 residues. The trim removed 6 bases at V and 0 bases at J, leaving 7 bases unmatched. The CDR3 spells CASSRRGTATNEKLFF. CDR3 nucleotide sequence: TGTGCCAGCAGCCGACGAGGGACAGCAACTAATGAAAAACTGTTTTTT.

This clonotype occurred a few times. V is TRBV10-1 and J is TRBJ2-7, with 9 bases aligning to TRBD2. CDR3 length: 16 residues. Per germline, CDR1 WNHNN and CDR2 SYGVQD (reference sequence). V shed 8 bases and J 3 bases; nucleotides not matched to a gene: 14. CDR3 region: CASAGGPSPVFYEQYV. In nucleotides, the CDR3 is TGCGCCAGCGCGGGGGGGCCGAGCCCAGTCTTCTACGAGCAGTACGTC.

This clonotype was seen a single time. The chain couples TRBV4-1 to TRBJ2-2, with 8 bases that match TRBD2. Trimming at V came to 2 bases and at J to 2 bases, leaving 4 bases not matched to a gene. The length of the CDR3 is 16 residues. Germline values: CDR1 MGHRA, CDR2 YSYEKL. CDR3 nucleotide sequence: TGCGCCAGCAGCCAAAGAGCGGGAGCTAACACCGGGGAGCTGTTTTTT. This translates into CASSQRAGANTGELFF.

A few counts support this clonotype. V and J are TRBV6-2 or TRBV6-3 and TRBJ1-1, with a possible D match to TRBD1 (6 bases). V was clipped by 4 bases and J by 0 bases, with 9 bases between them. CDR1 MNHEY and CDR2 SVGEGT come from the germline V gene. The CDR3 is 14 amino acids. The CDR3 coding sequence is TGTGCCAGCAGTTTCGCAGGGGTGAACACTGAAGCTTTCTTT. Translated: CASSFAGVNTEAFF.

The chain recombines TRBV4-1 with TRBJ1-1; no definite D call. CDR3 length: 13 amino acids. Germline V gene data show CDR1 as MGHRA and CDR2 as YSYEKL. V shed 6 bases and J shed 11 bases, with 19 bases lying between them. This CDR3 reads CASSPEGYLVAFF. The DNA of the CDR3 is TGCGCCAGCAGTCCTGAGGGCTACCTCGTTGCTTTCTTT.

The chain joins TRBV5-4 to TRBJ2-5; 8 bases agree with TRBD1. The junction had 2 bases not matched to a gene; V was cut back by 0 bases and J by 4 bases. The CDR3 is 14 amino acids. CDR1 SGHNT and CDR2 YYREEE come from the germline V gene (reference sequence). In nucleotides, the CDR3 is TGTGCCAGCAGCTTGGGTACAGGGGGAGAGACCCAGTACTTC. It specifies CASSLGTGGETQYF.

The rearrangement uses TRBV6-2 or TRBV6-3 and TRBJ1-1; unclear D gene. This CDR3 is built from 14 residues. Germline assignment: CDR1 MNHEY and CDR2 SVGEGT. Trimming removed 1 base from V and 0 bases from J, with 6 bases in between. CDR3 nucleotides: TGTGCCAGCAGTTACTTACAGCTGAACACTGAAGCTTTCTTT. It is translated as CASSYLQLNTEAFF.

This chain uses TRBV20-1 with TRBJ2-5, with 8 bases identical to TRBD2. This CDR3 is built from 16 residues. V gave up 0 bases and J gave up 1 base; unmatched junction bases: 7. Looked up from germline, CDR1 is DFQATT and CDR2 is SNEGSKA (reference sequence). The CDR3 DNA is TGCAGTGCTAGAGATTATGTCGGGAGGGCCCAAGAGACCCAGTACTTC. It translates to CSARDYVGRAQETQYF.

As DNA, the CDR3 is TGCGCCAGCAGCCCTTGGACAGGGGGCGAAAAACTGTTTTTT. It yields the protein CASSPWTGGEKLFF. This chain uses TRBV4-1 with TRBJ1-4, with TRBD1 identical over 11 bases. The germline V gene has CDR1 MGHRA and CDR2 YSYEKL. V lost 4 bases and J lost 8; bases outside the gene matches: 3. This CDR3 has 14 residues.

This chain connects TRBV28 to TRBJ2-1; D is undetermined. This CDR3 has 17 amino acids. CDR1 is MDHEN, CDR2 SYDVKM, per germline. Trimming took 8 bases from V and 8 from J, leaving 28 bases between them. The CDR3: CASGQPKGRPGSDEQFF. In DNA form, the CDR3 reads TGTGCCAGCGGCCAACCAAAAGGACGCCCTGGGTCTGATGAGCAGTTCTTC.

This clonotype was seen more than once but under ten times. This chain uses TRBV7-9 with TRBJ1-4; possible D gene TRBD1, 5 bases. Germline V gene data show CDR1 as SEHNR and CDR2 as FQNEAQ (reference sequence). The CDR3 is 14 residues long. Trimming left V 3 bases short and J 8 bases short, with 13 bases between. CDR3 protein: CASSFVLGGEKLFF. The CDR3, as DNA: TGTGCCAGCAGCTTTGTTCTTGGGGGAGAAAAACTGTTTTTT.

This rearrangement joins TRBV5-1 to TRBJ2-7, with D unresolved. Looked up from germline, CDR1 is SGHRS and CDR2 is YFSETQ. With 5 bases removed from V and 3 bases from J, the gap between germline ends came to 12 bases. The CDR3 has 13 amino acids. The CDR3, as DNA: TGCGCCAGCAGGGGCGCGAGCCGCTACGAGCAGTACTTC. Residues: CASRGASRYEQYF.

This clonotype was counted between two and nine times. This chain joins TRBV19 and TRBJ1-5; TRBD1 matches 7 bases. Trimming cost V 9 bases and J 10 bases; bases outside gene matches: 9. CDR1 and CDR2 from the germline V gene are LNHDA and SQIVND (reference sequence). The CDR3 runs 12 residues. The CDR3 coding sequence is TGTGCCAGCGGGACAGCCCTTTTACCCCAGCATTTT. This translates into CASGTALLPQHF.

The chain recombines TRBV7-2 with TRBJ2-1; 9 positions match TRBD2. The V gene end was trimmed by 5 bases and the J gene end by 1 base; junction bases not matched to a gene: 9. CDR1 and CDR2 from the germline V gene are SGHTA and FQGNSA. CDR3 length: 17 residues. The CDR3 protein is CASSPQGGGGSYNEQFF. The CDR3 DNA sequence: TGTGCCAGCAGCCCGCAGGGCGGGGGGGGTTCCTACAATGAGCAGTTCTTC.

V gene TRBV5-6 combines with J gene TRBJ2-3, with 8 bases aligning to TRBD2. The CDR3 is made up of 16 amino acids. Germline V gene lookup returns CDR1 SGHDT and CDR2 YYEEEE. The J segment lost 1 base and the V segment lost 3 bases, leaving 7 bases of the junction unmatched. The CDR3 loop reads CASSWRLTSGTDTQYF. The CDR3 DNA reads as TGTGCCAGCAGCTGGAGGCTGACTAGCGGCACAGATACGCAGTATTTT.

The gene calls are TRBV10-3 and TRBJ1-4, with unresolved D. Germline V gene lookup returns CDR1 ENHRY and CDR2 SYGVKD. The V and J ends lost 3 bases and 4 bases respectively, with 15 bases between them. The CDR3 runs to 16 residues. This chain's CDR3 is CAISDPNVGVNEKLFF. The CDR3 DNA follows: TGTGCCATCAGTGACCCCAATGTTGGGGTTAATGAAAAACTGTTTTTT.

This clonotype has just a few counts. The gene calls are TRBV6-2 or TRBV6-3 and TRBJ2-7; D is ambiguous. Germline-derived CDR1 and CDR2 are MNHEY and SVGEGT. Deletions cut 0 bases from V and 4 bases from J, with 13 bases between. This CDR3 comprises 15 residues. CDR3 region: CASSYSKASGYEQYV. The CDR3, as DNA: TGTGCCAGCAGTTACTCGAAGGCATCCGGTTACGAGCAGTACGTC.

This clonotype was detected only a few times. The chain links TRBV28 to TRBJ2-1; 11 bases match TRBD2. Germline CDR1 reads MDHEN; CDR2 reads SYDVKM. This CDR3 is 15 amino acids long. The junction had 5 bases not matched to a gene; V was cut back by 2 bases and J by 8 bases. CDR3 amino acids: CASSLTSGSWDEQFF. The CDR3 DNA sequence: TGTGCCAGCAGTTTAACTAGCGGGAGTTGGGATGAGCAGTTCTTC.

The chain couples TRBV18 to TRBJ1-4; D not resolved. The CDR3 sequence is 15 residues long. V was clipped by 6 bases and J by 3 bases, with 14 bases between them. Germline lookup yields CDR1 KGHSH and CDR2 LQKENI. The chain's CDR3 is CASSQDGLANEKLFF. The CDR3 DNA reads TGTGCCAGCTCGCAAGACGGTTTGGCTAATGAAAAACTGTTTTTT.

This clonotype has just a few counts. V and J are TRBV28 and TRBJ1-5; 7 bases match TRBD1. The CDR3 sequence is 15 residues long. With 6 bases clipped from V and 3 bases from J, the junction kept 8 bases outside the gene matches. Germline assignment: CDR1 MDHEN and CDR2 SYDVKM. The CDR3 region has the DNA TGTGCCAGCAGGGAAGATACAGGGGACAATCAGCCCCAGCATTTT. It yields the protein CASREDTGDNQPQHF.

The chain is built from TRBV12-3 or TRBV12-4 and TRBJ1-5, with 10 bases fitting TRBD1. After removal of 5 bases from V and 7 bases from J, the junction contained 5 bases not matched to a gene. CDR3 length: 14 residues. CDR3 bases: TGTGCCAGCAGTGGGGGACAGGGGAGCCAGCCCCAGCATTTT. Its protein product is CASSGGQGSQPQHF.

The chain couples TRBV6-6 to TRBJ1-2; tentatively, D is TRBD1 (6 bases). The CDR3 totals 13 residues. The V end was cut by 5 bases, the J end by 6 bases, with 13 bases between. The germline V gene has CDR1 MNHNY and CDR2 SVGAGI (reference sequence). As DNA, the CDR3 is TGTGCCAGCAGTGGCTATAACAGGGATGGCTACACCTTC. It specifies CASSGYNRDGYTF.